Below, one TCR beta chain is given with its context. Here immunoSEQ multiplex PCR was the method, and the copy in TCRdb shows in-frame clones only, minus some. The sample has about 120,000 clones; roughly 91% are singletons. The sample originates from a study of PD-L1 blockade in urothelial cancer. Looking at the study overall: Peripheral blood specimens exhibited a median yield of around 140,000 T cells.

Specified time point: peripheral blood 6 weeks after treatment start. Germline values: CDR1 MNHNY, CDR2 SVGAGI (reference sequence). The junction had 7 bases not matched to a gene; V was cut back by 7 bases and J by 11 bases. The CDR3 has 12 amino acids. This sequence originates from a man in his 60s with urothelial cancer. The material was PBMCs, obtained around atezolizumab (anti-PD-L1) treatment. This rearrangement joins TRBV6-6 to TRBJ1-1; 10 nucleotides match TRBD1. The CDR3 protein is CASNPTGGEAFF. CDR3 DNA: TGTGCCAGCAACCCGACAGGGGGCGAGGCTTTCTTT.